This T cell receptor beta chain was retrieved from a study of T cell repertoires in cytomegalovirus infection. Details on this clonotype: Its antigen is currently unknown.

TCRdb called the reads again in MiXCR, with one record for every CDR3 protein. The sample contains around 120,000 distinct CDR3 sequences, roughly 41% of which appear only once. The CDR3 has 12 amino acids. Looked up from germline, CDR1 is MNHNY and CDR2 is SVGAGI (reference sequence). After removal of 7 bases from V and 10 bases from J, the junction contained 4 bases not matched to a gene. Sequenced material: CD8+ T cells from cultured PBMCs, taken from culture after CMV antigen stimulation. The chain has TRBV6-6 and TRBJ1-3; 10 nucleotides align to TRBD1. The TCR comes from a human donor in good health (CMV status not recorded). Some clones in this sample may be carry-over from other donors' samples. CDR3 bases: TGTGCCAGCATAGGGACAGGGGCGACCATATATTTT. It codes for CASIGTGATIYF.